This T cell receptor beta chain emerged from a study of T cell responses to AZD1222 COVID-19 vaccine. Findings of the study overall: Possibly, clonal diversity was underestimated; donors were largely white British and included more females.

Pooled in the analysis were second doses at about 4 or about 12 weeks. Regarding this clone: Its target is unknown.

The table came from immunoSEQ multiplex PCR; TCRdb's copy has only in-frame clones and leaves some out. The table includes around 160,000 clones, around 92% detected once. With 0 bases removed from V and 1 base from J, the gap between germline ends came to 6 bases. The CDR3 loop spans 14 amino acids. CDR1 and CDR2 from the germline V gene are SNHLY and FYNNEI. The starting material was peripheral blood, obtained 28 days after the second AZD1222 dose. The V gene is TRBV2, the J gene TRBJ1-1, with D unclear. This clonotype was obtained from an adult who received the AZD1222 COVID-19 vaccine. This chain's CDR3 is CASSEALGNTEAFF. The CDR3 DNA sequence: TGTGCCAGCAGTGAAGCGCTGGGGAACACTGAAGCTTTCTTT.